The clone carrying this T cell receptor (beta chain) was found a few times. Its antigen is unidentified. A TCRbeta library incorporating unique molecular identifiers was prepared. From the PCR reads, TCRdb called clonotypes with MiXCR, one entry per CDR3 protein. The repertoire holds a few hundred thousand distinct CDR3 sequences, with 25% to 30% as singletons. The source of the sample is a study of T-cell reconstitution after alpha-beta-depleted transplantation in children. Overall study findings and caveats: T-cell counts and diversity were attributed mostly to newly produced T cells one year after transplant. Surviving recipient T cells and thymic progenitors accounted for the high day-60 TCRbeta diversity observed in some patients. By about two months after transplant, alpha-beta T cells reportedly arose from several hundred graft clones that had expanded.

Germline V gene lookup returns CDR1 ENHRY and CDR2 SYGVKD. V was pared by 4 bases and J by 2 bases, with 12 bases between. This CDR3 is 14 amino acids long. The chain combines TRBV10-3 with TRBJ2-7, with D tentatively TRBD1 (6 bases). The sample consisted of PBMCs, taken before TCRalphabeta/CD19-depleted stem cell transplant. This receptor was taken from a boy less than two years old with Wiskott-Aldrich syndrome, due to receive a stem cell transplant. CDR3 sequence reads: CAISVGQLAYEQYF. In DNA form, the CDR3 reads TGTGCCATCAGTGTCGGACAGTTGGCCTACGAGCAGTACTTC.